This TCR beta chain was observed in a study of beta chain features in type 1 diabetes. As for the study in general: Patients were similar to healthy donors in age and gender (as well as in cell yields).

The investigators reverse transcribed all of the isolated RNA, so they sequenced expressed TCRB transcripts. Using immunoSEQ multiplex PCR, the repertoire was profiled, and TCRdb retains in-frame clones only, with some absent. The sample holds roughly 300,000 clones, 14% seen once. The V end was cut by 4 bases, the J end by 2 bases, with 11 bases between. The CDR3 length is 14 residues. Germline V CDR1 and CDR2: SGHTA, FQGNSA. Regarding the study as a whole: Compared to healthy donors, patients appeared to have naive, central memory and Treg TCRB repertoires that were more alike. Fewer insertions but more deletions were seen at VDJ junctions in type 1 diabetes patients. Amplification by PCR could prefer shorter templates, with the same effect in patients and controls. Moderate yet significant TCRB CDR3 shortening was seen in Type 1 diabetes patients in all four CD4+ subsets.

About this clone itself: Its antigen is undetermined.

Sequenced material: naive CD4+ T cells from blood. The V gene is TRBV7-2, the J gene TRBJ1-2; D gene uncertain. The receptor's source is a man aged 25-45 years with type 1 diabetes. The CDR3 sequence is CASSSRRGNYGYTF. The CDR3 DNA reads TGTGCCAGCAGCTCCAGACGAGGGAACTATGGCTACACCTTC.